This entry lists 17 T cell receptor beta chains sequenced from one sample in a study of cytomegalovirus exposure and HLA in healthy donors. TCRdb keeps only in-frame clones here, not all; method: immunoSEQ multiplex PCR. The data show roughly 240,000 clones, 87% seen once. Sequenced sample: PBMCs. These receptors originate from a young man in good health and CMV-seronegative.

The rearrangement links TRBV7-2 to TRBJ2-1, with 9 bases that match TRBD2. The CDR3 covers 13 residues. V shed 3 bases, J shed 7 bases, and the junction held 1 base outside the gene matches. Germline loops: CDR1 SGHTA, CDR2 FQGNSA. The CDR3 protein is CASSFAGGNEQFF. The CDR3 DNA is TGTGCCAGCAGCTTCGCGGGAGGGAATGAGCAGTTCTTC.

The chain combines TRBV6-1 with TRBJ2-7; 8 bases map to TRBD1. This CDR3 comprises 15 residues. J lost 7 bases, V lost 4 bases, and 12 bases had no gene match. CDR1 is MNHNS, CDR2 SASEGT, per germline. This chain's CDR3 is CASSGIRTGSREQYF. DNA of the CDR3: TGTGCCAGCAGTGGAATCCGGACAGGGTCTCGTGAGCAGTACTTC.

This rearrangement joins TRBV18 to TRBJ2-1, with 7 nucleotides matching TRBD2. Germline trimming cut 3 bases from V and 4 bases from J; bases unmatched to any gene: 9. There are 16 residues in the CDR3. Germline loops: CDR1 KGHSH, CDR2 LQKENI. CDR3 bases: TGTGCCAGCTCACCTCAACGGGGGGTCCTTTACAATGAGCAGTTCTTC. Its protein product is CASSPQRGVLYNEQFF.

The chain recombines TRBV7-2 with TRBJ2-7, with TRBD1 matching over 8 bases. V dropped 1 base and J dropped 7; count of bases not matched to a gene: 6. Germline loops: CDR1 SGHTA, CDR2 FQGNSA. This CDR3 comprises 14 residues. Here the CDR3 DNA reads TGTGCCAGCAGCTTAGTCGGCGGGACAGGAGAGCAGTACTTC. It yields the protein CASSLVGGTGEQYF.

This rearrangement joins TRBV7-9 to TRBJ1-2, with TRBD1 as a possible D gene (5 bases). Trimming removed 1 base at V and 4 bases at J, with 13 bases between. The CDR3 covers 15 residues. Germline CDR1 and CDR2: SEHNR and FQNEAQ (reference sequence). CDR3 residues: CASSLVGAGGYGYTF. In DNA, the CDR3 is TGTGCCAGCAGCTTAGTAGGGGCTGGTGGCTATGGCTACACCTTC. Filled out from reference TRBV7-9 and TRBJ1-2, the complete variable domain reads DTGVSQNPRHKITKRGQNVTFRCDPISEHNRLYWYRQTLGQGPEFLTYFQNEAQLEKSRLLSDRFSAERPKGSFSTLEIQRTEQGDSAMYLCASSLVGAGGYGYTFGSGTRLTVV.

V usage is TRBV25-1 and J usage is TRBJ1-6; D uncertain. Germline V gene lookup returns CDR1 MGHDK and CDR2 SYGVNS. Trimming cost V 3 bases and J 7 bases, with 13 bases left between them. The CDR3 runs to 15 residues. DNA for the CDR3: TGTGCCAGCAGTGATGGGGAGGCCTGGAATTCACCCCTCCACTTT. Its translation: CASSDGEAWNSPLHF.

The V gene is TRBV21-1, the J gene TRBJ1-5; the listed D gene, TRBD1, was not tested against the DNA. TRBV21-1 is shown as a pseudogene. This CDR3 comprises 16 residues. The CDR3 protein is CASSSKEGAPLQPQHF. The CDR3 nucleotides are TGTGCCAGCAGCTCGAAGGAGGGGGCGCCGCTTCAGCCCCAGCATTTT.

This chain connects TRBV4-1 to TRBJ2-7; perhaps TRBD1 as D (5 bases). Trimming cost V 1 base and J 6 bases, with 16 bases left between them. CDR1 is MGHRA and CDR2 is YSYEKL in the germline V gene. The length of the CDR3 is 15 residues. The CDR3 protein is CASSQVEGALREQYF. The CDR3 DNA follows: TGCGCCAGCAGCCAAGTCGAAGGGGCCTTACGCGAGCAGTACTTC.

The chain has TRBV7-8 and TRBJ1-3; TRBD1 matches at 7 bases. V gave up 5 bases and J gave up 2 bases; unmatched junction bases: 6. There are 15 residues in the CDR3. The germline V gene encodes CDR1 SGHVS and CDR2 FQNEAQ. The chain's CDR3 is CASSQLQGAGNTIYF. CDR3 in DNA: TGTGCCAGCAGCCAGCTTCAGGGGGCTGGAAACACCATATATTTT.

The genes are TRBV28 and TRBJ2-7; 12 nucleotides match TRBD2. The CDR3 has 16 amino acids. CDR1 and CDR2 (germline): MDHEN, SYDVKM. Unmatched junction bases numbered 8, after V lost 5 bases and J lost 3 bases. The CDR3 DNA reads TGTGCCAGCAGTCCGGCCGGGACTAGCGGGTTCTACGAGCAGTACTTC. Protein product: CASSPAGTSGFYEQYF.

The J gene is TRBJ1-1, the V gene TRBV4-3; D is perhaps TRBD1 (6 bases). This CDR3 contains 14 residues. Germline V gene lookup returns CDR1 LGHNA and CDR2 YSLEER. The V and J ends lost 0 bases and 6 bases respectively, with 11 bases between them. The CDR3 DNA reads TGCGCCAGCAGCCAAGAGTGGGGGCCTGCTGAAGCTTTCTTT. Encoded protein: CASSQEWGPAEAFF.

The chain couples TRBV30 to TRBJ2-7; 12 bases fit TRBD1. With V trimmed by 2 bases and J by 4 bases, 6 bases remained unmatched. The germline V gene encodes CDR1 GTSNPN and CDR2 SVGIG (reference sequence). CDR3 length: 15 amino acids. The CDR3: CAWSSGTGGLYEQYF. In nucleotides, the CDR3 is TGTGCCTGGAGTTCAGGGACAGGGGGCCTTTACGAGCAGTACTTC.

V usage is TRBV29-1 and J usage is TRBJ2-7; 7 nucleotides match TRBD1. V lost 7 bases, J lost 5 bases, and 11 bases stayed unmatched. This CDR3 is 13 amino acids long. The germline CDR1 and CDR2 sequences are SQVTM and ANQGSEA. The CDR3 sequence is CSASDRAFDEQYF. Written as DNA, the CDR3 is TGCAGCGCCTCAGACAGGGCTTTCGACGAGCAGTACTTC.

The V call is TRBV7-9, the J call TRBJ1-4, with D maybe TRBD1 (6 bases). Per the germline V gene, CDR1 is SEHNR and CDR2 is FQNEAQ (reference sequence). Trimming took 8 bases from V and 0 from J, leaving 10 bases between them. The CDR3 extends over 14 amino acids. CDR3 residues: CASGRTATNEKLFF. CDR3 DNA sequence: TGTGCCAGCGGTCGGACAGCAACTAATGAAAAACTGTTTTTT.

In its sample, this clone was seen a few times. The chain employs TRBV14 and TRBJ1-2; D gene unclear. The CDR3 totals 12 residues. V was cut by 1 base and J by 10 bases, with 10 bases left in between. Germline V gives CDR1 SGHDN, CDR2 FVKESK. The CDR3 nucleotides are TGTGCCAGCAGCCAAGCATCCAGATCCTACACCTTC. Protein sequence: CASSQASRSYTF.

CDR3 residues: CASSPITDTQYF. Here the CDR3 DNA reads TGTGCCAGCAGCCCTATTACAGATACGCAGTATTTT. The chain employs TRBV7-9 and TRBJ2-3; D ambiguous. Germline V gene data show CDR1 as SEHNR and CDR2 as FQNEAQ (reference sequence). Trimming removed 5 bases from V and 3 bases from J, with 6 bases in between. This CDR3 spans 12 amino acids.

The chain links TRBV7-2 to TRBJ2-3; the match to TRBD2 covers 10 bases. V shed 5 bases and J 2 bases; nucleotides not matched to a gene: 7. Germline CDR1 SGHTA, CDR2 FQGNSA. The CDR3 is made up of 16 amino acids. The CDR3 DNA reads TGTGCCAGCAGCCCAAGACTAGCGGGTTCCACAGATACGCAGTATTTT. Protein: CASSPRLAGSTDTQYF.